The TCR beta chain described here comes from a study of cytomegalovirus exposure and HLA in healthy donors. Study outcomes and limitations: Accurate prediction of most subjects' HLA-A and HLA-B alleles from TCR beta sequences was reported.

60 Vbeta and 13 Jbeta primers were used in PCR. Only in-frame clones appear in the TCRdb table, and some are missing; sequencing was by immunoSEQ multiplex PCR. The sample contains about 140,000 clones, 77% of which appear only once. After removal of 4 bases from V and 11 bases from J, the junction contained 7 bases not matched to a gene. CDR3 length equals 12 residues. CDR1 MNHNY and CDR2 SVGAGI come from the germline V gene (reference sequence). On this clone itself: Its antigen is unidentified.

Specimen: PBMCs. V gene TRBV6-6 combines with J gene TRBJ2-5; 7 bases line up with TRBD1. The source is a female donor in good health and CMV-seronegative. CDR3 in amino acids: CASSFDRVWQYF. In nucleotides, the CDR3 is TGTGCCAGCAGTTTCGACAGGGTATGGCAGTACTTC.